The rows below give T cell receptor beta chains drawn from one sample of a study of brain T cells in children with intractable seizures. The repertoire was sequenced with immunoSEQ multiplex PCR; TCRdb's copy has only in-frame clones and lacks some. The profile shows about 340,000 clones, roughly 93% of them singletons. Source: peripheral blood, taken approximately 5 months after surgery. All receptors derive from a boy in the first two years of life with tuberous sclerosis and intractable seizures. Both conserved end residues are part of each CDR3. Each record gives: CDR3 DNA, CDR3 protein, D gene, clone size, V gene, J gene. D genes are given only for firm matches. Only part of the rows carry a size: once, few, many, or a class if the clone is expanded.

CDR3 DNA: TGTGCCAGCAGCCAGCAGGGTCAGCAGTACTTC
CDR3 protein: CASSQQGQQYF
D gene: -
clone size: -
V gene: TRBV14
J gene: TRBJ2-7

CDR3 DNA: TGTGCCAGCAGTCCCCAAGGGAAGACAGGGGGATTCGGAGGCTACACCTTC
CDR3 protein: CASSPQGKTGGFGGYTF
D gene: TRBD1
clone size: -
V gene: TRBV25-1
J gene: TRBJ1-2

CDR3 DNA: TGTGCCAGCAGTATGGACCACTACGAGCAGTACTTC
CDR3 protein: CASSMDHYEQYF
D gene: -
clone size: once
V gene: TRBV12-3/TRBV12-4
J gene: TRBJ2-7

CDR3 DNA: TGTGCCAGTAGTATAGGTGAGAACACTGAAGCTTTCTTT
CDR3 protein: CASSIGENTEAFF
D gene: -
clone size: -
V gene: TRBV19
J gene: TRBJ1-1

CDR3 DNA: TGTGCCAGCAGCTTTGGGGGAACCGGGGATACGCAGTATTTT
CDR3 protein: CASSFGGTGDTQYF
D gene: -
clone size: once
V gene: TRBV7-3
J gene: TRBJ2-3

CDR3 DNA: TGTGCTAGTGAAGGGGCGGGTCAAAAGACCCAGTACTTC
CDR3 protein: CASEGAGQKTQYF
D gene: -
clone size: -
V gene: TRBV12-5
J gene: TRBJ2-5

CDR3 DNA: TGTGCCAGCAGTTACTCTCACCAAGAGACCCAGTACTTC
CDR3 protein: CASSYSHQETQYF
D gene: -
clone size: -
V gene: TRBV6-5
J gene: TRBJ2-5

CDR3 DNA: TGTGCCAGCAGCTTAAGAGTCGACAGAAATCAGCCCCAGCATTTT
CDR3 protein: CASSLRVDRNQPQHF
D gene: -
clone size: -
V gene: TRBV13
J gene: TRBJ1-5

CDR3 DNA: TGTGCCAGCAGCTTAAAGGGTGCCTACAATGAGCAGTTCTTC
CDR3 protein: CASSLKGAYNEQFF
D gene: -
clone size: -
V gene: TRBV11-1
J gene: TRBJ2-1

CDR3 DNA: TGCGCCAGCAGCGAGGACAGGCTAACCTTTAACACTGAAGCTTTCTTT
CDR3 protein: CASSEDRLTFNTEAFF
D gene: TRBD1
clone size: -
V gene: TRBV5-1
J gene: TRBJ1-1

CDR3 DNA: TGTGCCAGCAGTGATAATGATCTGGAGACCCAGTACTTC
CDR3 protein: CASSDNDLETQYF
D gene: -
clone size: -
V gene: TRBV6-1
J gene: TRBJ2-5

CDR3 DNA: TGCAGTGGAACCAAGCAAGAGACCCAGTACTTC
CDR3 protein: CSGTKQETQYF
D gene: -
clone size: -
V gene: TRBV20-1
J gene: TRBJ2-5

CDR3 DNA: TGTGCCAGCAGTTATGGGAGACAGGGAACAGATACGCAGTATTTT
CDR3 protein: CASSYGRQGTDTQYF
D gene: TRBD1
clone size: -
V gene: TRBV6-5
J gene: TRBJ2-3

CDR3 DNA: TGTGCCAGCAGTTTAGTGGGGGACACTGAAGCTTTCTTT
CDR3 protein: CASSLVGDTEAFF
D gene: -
clone size: few
V gene: TRBV12-3/TRBV12-4
J gene: TRBJ1-1

CDR3 DNA: TGCAGTGCTCGTGGACTAGCGGGAGACAATGAGCAGTTCTTC
CDR3 protein: CSARGLAGDNEQFF
D gene: TRBD2
clone size: -
V gene: TRBV20-1
J gene: TRBJ2-1